One TCR beta chain is described in this entry. The length of the CDR3 is 15 residues. Germline assignment: CDR1 ENHRY and CDR2 SYGVKD. V lost 10 bases to trimming and J lost 7 bases; unmatched junction nucleotides: 14. Original handling: Estimation of nucleated cell counts relied on the amplification of reference gene primers. Using immunoSEQ multiplex PCR, the repertoire was profiled, and TCRdb retains in-frame clones only, with some absent. V, J and clone size reflect that table, while D and trimming were determined from the DNA. This sample has more than 200,000 clones, with more than 75% found just once. The data were obtained in a study of blood T cell repertoires in COVID-19.

The sequence came from a woman aged 55-69 years with COVID-19, enrolled during active disease. V is TRBV10-3 and J is TRBJ2-2, with 8 bases lining up with TRBD2. Sequenced: peripheral blood. The CDR3 nucleotides read TGTGCCAGCCGCCTCGCGGGAGGAGTGGGCGGGGAGCTGTTTTTT. This gives the protein CASRLAGGVGGELFF.